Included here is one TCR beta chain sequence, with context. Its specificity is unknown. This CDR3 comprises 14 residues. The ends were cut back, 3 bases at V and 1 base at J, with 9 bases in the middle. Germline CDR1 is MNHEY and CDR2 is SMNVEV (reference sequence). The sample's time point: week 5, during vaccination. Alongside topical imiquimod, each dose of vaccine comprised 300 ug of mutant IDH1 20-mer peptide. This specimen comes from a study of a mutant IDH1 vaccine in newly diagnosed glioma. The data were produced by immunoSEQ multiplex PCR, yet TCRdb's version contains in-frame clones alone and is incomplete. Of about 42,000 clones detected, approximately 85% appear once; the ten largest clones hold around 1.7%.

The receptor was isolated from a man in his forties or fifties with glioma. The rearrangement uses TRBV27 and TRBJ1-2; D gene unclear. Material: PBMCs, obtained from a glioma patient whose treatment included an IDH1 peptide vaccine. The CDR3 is CASSLGLGNYGYTF. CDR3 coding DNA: TGTGCCAGCAGTTTGGGTCTGGGTAACTATGGCTACACCTTC.